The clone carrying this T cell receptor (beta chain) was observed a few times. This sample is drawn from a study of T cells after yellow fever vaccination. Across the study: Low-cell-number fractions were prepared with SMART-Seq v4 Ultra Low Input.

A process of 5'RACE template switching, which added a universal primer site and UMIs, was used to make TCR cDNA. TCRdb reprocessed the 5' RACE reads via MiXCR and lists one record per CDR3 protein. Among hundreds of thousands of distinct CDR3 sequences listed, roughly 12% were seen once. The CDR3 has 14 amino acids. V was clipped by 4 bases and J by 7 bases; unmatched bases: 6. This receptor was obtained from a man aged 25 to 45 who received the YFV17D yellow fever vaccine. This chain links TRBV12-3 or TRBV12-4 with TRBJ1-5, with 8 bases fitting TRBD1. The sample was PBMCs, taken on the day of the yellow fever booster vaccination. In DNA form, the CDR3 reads TGTGCCAGCAGTTCCAAGCAGGGGGCCCAGCCCCAGCATTTT. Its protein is CASSSKQGAQPQHF.